This T cell receptor (beta chain) originates from a study of T cell clonality in common variable immunodeficiency. Study-level results: Shared TCRbeta clones were fewer between CVID subjects than controls. Fewer deletions and N-nucleotide insertions were reportedly seen in common variable immunodeficiency TCR beta sequences.

CVID subjects had received replacement immunoglobulin for at least one year. The CDR3 has 13 amino acids. Germline V gene data show CDR1 as SGHTA and CDR2 as FQGTGA. Trimming removed 8 bases at V and 9 bases at J, with 17 bases between. With respect to this clone: Its antigen remains unknown. The read ends 3 residues shy of where the CDR3 ends; the end is completed using the germline J gene.

This table comes from immunoSEQ multiplex PCR, and its TCRdb copy is limited to in-frame clones, with some not included. The specimen has 30,000 to 40,000 clones, none found just once. The sequence was obtained from a human donor with common variable immunodeficiency. This rearrangement joins TRBV7-3 to TRBJ2-1, with D maybe TRBD1 (5 bases). Sequencing input: peripheral blood mononuclear cells. The part of the CDR3 DNA that was read is TGTGCCAGCTGTGGCGACCCAAGGGGTGAG. As protein: CASCGDPRGE. The complete CDR3 reads CASCGDPRGEQFF.